This T cell receptor (beta chain) comes out of a study of vaccination effects on CD4 cells after COVID-19. The study, taken as a whole, reports: Newly vaccine-induced clones made up most of the convalescents' post-vaccine spike-reactive clones. The study found marked clonal contraction of infection- and vaccine-induced clones late after vaccination. Small numbers of convalescent patients limited the study. It also lacked early post-infection timepoints.

Under the ViraFEST assay, PBMC were stimulated with viral peptide pools so that antigen-specific CD4+ T cells expanded. Sequencing was performed afterwards. Subsequent to a culture period of around 10 days, CD4+ T cells were isolated. A PCR test confirmed that the person had SARS-CoV-2 infection between March and December 2020. They grew some 1.9 million PBMC in each well, adding 7.5 to 10 IU/ml IL-2 and around 10 ug/ml peptides. TCRdb's copy holds only in-frame clones and misses some; the assay was immunoSEQ multiplex PCR. The sample lists around 47,000 clones, under 80% seen once, with roughly 30% in the top ten. V was trimmed by 0 bases and J by 3 bases, leaving 2 bases between them. This CDR3 spans 12 amino acids. Germline CDR1 reads LGHDT; CDR2 reads YNNKEL (reference sequence). Of note for this clone: What it binds is unknown.

The gene calls are TRBV3-1 (or the pseudogene TRBV3-2) and TRBJ1-2; unclear D gene. The receptor was derived from a human donor who had a prior SARS-CoV-2 infection. The sequenced sample was CD4+ T cells from PBMCs cultured with a peptide pool, obtained before COVID-19 vaccination. The CDR3 DNA reads TGTGCCAGCAGCCAAGACTACTATGGCTACACCTTC. Its protein is CASSQDYYGYTF.